These T cell receptor beta chains were read from a single sample in a study of shared clonotypes between healthy human individuals. The method was immunoSEQ multiplex PCR; TCRdb's version includes in-frame clones alone and lacks a portion of them. The profile shows some 1.5 million clones, about 98% of them singletons. Sequencing was done on a sample of naive CD4+ T cells sorted from blood. The receptors derive from a man younger than 40 in good health. Both conserved end residues are part of each CDR3. A D gene is named only where the DNA matches it firmly. Rows may omit the clone size; those that give it use once, few, many or a size class.

J: TRBJ1-1
D: TRBD1
V: TRBV18
size: .
DNA: TGTGCCAGCTCACCCAGAACAGGGGCCGGGACTGAAGCTTTCTTT
CDR3: CASSPRTGAGTEAFF

J: TRBJ2-6
D: TRBD1
V: TRBV5-1
size: .
DNA: TGCGCCAGCAAGTTTGGGACAGGGGGCATATTTGGGGCCAACGTCCTGACTTTC
CDR3: CASKFGTGGIFGANVLTF

J: TRBJ2-1
D: TRBD2
V: TRBV11-2
size: .
DNA: TGTGCCAGCAGTTCTCAGCAGCGGGGGCAGTTCTTC
CDR3: CASSSQQRGQFF

J: TRBJ2-1
D: TRBD1
V: TRBV10-2
size: .
DNA: TGCGCCAGCAGTGAGTTCAGGGACAGGGGAAACAATGAGCAGTTCTTC
CDR3: CASSEFRDRGNNEQFF

J: TRBJ2-2
D: .
V: TRBV4-1
size: .
DNA: TGCGCCAGCAGCCAAGGGGTTGGTGGCACCGGGGAGCTGTTTTTT
CDR3: CASSQGVGGTGELFF

J: TRBJ2-3
D: TRBD2
V: TRBV15
size: .
DNA: TGTGCCACCAGCAGAGGGACTAGCGGGAGCACAGATACGCAGTATTTT
CDR3: CATSRGTSGSTDTQYF

J: TRBJ2-1
D: TRBD2
V: TRBV29-1
size: .
DNA: TGCAGCGCTCTAGCGGGAGTGTTTTACAATGAGCAGTTCTTC
CDR3: CSALAGVFYNEQFF

J: TRBJ2-2
D: .
V: TRBV4-1
size: .
DNA: TGCGCCAGCAGCCAAAGGGGGCGGCAGGGGGGCACCGGGGAGCTGTTTTTT
CDR3: CASSQRGRQGGTGELFF

J: TRBJ2-7
D: TRBD1
V: TRBV6-5
size: .
DNA: TGTGCCAGCAGTATGAATAGACAGGGTGGCTACGAGCAGTACTTC
CDR3: CASSMNRQGGYEQYF

J: TRBJ2-1
D: TRBD2
V: TRBV27
size: .
DNA: TGTGCCAGCAGCCTTCGGACTAGCGGGAGAGTAAATGAGCAGTTCTTC
CDR3: CASSLRTSGRVNEQFF

J: TRBJ2-2
D: TRBD1
V: TRBV10-3
size: once
DNA: TGTGCCATCAGTACAGGGGCCGGGGAGCTGTTTTTT
CDR3: CAISTGAGELFF

J: TRBJ2-1
D: TRBD2
V: TRBV7-2
size: .
DNA: TGTGCCAGCAGCTCTGAGCGGGACTCCTACAATGAGCAGTTCTTC
CDR3: CASSSERDSYNEQFF

J: TRBJ1-2
D: TRBD1
V: TRBV5-1
size: .
DNA: TGCGCCAGCAGCTCGAGGGGGCCCCAAGATGGCTACACCTTC
CDR3: CASSSRGPQDGYTF

J: TRBJ1-1
D: .
V: TRBV29-1
size: .
DNA: TGCAGCGTTTTAACACAGGCGCTGAACACTGAAGCTTTCTTT
CDR3: CSVLTQALNTEAFF

J: TRBJ2-3
D: TRBD2
V: TRBV5-1
size: .
DNA: TGCGCCAGCAGCCAAGGGACTAGCGGGCCGACTAGCACAGATACGCAGTATTTT
CDR3: CASSQGTSGPTSTDTQYF

J: TRBJ2-3
D: TRBD1
V: TRBV5-4
size: .
DNA: TGTGCCAGCAGGCAAGGGGGCGGAAGTCAGTATTTT
CDR3: CASRQGGGSQYF

J: TRBJ2-5
D: .
V: TRBV15
size: .
DNA: TGTGCCACCAGCAGCAGGGAGCAAGAGACCCAGTACTTC
CDR3: CATSSREQETQYF

J: TRBJ2-7
D: TRBD1
V: TRBV6-1
size: .
DNA: TGTGCCAGCAGTGAACGGACAGGGGGCTCCTACGAGCAGTACTTC
CDR3: CASSERTGGSYEQYF

J: TRBJ2-5
D: .
V: TRBV7-3
size: .
DNA: TGTGCCAGCAGCTTAAGTGTCCAAGAGACCCAGTACTTC
CDR3: CASSLSVQETQYF

J: TRBJ2-6
D: .
V: TRBV5-4
size: .
DNA: TGTGCCAGCAGCCCGACAGAGTTTGGGGCCAACGTCCTGACTTTC
CDR3: CASSPTEFGANVLTF

J: TRBJ1-3
D: TRBD1
V: TRBV6-6
size: .
DNA: TGTGCCAGCAGCCGCTACAGGGGGCATGGTGGAAACACCATATATTTT
CDR3: CASSRYRGHGGNTIYF

J: TRBJ2-7
D: .
V: TRBV29-1
size: .
DNA: TGCAGCGTTGGAGATCCAGGCTGGTACGAGCAGTACTTC
CDR3: CSVGDPGWYEQYF